The entry that follows covers one T cell receptor beta chain sequence. This sample is part of a study of control samples from healthy donors and cancer patients. V dropped 10 bases and J dropped 7 bases, with 20 bases sitting between them. This CDR3 contains 14 residues. Looked up from germline, CDR1 is SEHNR and CDR2 is FQNEAQ (reference sequence). The table came from immunoSEQ multiplex PCR; TCRdb's copy has only in-frame clones and leaves some out. The sample lists some 130,000 clones, about nine tenths occurring once. The chain employs TRBV7-9 and TRBJ1-3; D remains unclear. The source is a man aged 40-49 years in good health. Sequenced input: blood. DNA of the CDR3: TGTGCCACAGCGGGTCTTGGAGGGATCAACACCATATATTTT. This sequence encodes CATAGLGGINTIYF.